The clone carrying this TCR beta chain was counted ten times or more. Trimming shortened V by 4 bases and J by 2 bases, and 9 bases separated the two germline ends. Germline V CDR1 and CDR2: LNHDA, SQIVND (reference sequence). The CDR3 length is 13 residues. What was amplified from RNA transcripts were TCR beta CDR3 regions. First-round RT-PCR targeting the TCR CDR3 was performed with the HTBI primer set. TCRdb itself ran the multiplex PCR reads through MiXCR, one entry per CDR3 protein. The sample contains about 420,000 distinct CDR3 sequences, approximately 15% of which appear only once. This sample is drawn from a study of T cells in Graves' hyperthyroidism and ophthalmopathy.

The chain is built from TRBV19 and TRBJ2-7; D is perhaps TRBD1 (5 bases). The clonotype comes from a woman aged 18-29 years with Graves' hyperthyroidism. The sequenced material came from blood. The CDR3 spells CASSRGRAYEQYF. The CDR3 DNA follows: TGTGCCAGTAGTAGGGGCAGGGCCTACGAGCAGTACTTC.